The source of this TCR beta chain is a study of cytomegalovirus exposure and HLA in healthy donors. CDR1 SGHRS and CDR2 YFSETQ come from the germline V gene. CDR3 length: 15 amino acids. V shed 0 bases and J shed 0 bases, with 10 bases lying between them. This PCR relied on a set of 60 Vbeta primers and 13 Jbeta primers. The table came from immunoSEQ multiplex PCR; TCRdb's copy has only in-frame clones and leaves some out. The repertoire holds under 200,000 clones, with 60% to 85% as singletons. This clone was detected only a few times. The sequencing input was PBMCs. The clonotype comes from a woman aged 45-59 years in good health and CMV-seropositive. The genes are TRBV5-1 and TRBJ2-7; D not resolved. The CDR3 is CASSLVPGSSYEQYF. For the CDR3, the DNA is TGCGCCAGCAGCTTGGTCCCAGGAAGCTCCTACGAGCAGTACTTC.